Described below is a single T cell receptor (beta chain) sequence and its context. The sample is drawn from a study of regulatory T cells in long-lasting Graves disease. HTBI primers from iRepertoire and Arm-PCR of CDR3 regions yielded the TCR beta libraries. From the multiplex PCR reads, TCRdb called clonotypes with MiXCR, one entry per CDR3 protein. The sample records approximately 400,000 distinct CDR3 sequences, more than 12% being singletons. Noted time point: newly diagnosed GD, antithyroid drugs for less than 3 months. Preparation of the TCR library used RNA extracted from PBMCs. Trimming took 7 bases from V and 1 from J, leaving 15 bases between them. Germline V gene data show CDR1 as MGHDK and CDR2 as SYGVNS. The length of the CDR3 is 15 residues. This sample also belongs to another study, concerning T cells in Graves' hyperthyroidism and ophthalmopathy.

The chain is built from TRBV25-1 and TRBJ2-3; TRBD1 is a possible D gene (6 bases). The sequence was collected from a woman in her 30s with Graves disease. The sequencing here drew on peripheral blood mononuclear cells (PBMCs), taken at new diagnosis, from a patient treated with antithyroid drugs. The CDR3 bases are TGTGCCAGCACCGTTGGACAGTTGGGCACAGATACGCAGTATTTT. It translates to CASTVGQLGTDTQYF.